This T cell receptor beta chain was recovered during a study of blood T cell repertoires in COVID-19 (dated by TCRdb to the early 2020s). Background on the whole study: Collaborator samples came from the United States, Italy and Spain and covered acute and convalescent phases of COVID-19. A de-identified subject ID, COVID-19 status, age in years and sex were almost always included in the sample metadata. The samples were drawn from the first 160 participants of the ongoing ImmuneRACE study and from roughly 1,300 subjects provided by 6 global collaborators. The material from the prospective study consisted of cDNA or gDNA derived from T cells, B-cell-depleted T cells, or PBMCs. The repertoires were made available in a free public database intended to serve as a resource for research on the immune response to SARS-CoV-2. Where available, HLA class I and class II types were taken from metadata supplied by the sample provider and were not determined by assay-based typing. Subjects who had been exposed to COVID-19, were actively infected with it, or had recovered from it provided the deeply sampled blood TCRbeta repertoires that made up the dataset. Study-level results and caveats: How much clinical and demographic metadata was included differed by source and by participant, and the metadata was provided uncurated.

As to this clone: The clone's antigen remains unknown. Base qualities are not at hand, and no much larger clone is one base apart.

TCRbeta CDR3 regions were amplified from genomic DNA using the immunoSEQ Assay, a bias-controlled multiplex PCR. As for how the authors treated the data: Within the assay, amplification of reference gene primers was used to estimate how many nucleated cells each sample contained. To quantify the absolute abundance of each unique TCRbeta CDR3 rearrangement, sequence reads were collapsed and filtered. Productive Simpson clonality was computed per sample as the square root of Simpson's diversity index over productive rearrangements. TCRdb carries this immuneACCESS record with in-frame sequences only. Its versions omit some clonotypes, under half of them owing to an unresolved V gene in the studies checked, with the rest unexplained. The D gene and trimming were derived from the DNA, and the V and J assignments and clone size from that table. Here the sample has roughly 460,000 clones; 85% to 90% occur a single time. About 0.91% of the sample comes from the top ten.

The CDR3 runs 13 residues from the cysteine to the phenylalanine. The sequence is cut down to CDR3 DNA, 39 bases in frame from base 1. CDR1 and CDR2 (MNHNY, SVGAGI) derive from the germline V gene (reference sequence). V is shortened by 6 bases, J by 0 bases, and the region joining them spans 6 bases. One collaborating source in Seattle enrolled patients while the patients were actively infected and followed the patients over time throughout the course of disease. Whole blood was collected in K2EDTA tubes by collaborating institutions according to the institutions' own protocols. Collaborator samples were shipped for TCRbeta analysis as frozen whole blood, isolated PBMCs, or DNA extracted from either sample type.

The clonotype originates from a man between 18 and 29 years old with COVID-19, enrolled during active disease. Recombination linked TRBV6-6 to TRBJ1-3; the D gene remains uncertain. Source material: peripheral blood. The CDR3 has the sequence CASSLSSGNTIYF. Here is the DNA: TGTGCCAGCAGCCTGTCCTCTGGAAACACCATATATTTT.